Detailed here is one T cell receptor (beta chain). These data come from a study of blood T cell repertoires in COVID-19. Germline-derived CDR1 and CDR2 are MDHEN and SYDVKM. With 5 bases removed from V and 10 bases from J, the gap between germline ends came to 9 bases. This CDR3 spans 11 amino acids. The protocol was immunoSEQ multiplex PCR, while the TCRdb copy is restricted to in-frame clones and leaves out a portion. Of 400,000 to 550,000 clones listed, 70% to 90% are singletons. Participants were aged roughly 18 to 89 years from more than 20 US areas. Categorization into cohorts depended on clinical history that participants reported.

The rearrangement links TRBV28 to TRBJ1-5, with unresolved D. Sequencing was done on a sample of PBMCs or T cells enriched from blood (not recorded which). The sequence derives from a woman aged 18-30 years with acute COVID-19. CDR3 sequence: CASSPGIPQHF. The CDR3 region has the DNA TGTGCCAGCAGTCCCGGGATTCCCCAGCATTTT.